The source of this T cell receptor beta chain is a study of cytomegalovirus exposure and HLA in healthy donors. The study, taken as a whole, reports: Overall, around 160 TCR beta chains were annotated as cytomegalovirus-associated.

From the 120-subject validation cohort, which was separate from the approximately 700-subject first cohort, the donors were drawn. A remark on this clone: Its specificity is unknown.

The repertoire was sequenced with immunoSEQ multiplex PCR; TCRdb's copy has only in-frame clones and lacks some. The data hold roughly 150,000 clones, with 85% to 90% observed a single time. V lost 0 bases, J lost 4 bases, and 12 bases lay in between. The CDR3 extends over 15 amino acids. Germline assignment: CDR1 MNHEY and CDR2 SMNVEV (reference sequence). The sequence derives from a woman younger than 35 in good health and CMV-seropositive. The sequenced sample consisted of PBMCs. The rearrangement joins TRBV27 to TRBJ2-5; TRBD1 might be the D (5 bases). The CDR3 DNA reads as TGTGCCAGCAGTTTATCCACAAGGGGCCCAGAGACCCAGTACTTC. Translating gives CASSLSTRGPETQYF.